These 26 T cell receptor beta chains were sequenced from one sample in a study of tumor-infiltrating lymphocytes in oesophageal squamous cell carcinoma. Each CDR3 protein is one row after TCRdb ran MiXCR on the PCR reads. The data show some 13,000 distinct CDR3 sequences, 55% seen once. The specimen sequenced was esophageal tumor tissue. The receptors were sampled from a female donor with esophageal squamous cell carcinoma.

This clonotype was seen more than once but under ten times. CDR3 coding DNA: TGTGCCAGCAGCTTAGGGCTAGCGGGAGGGTTGGACGAGCAGTACTTC. Amino acid sequence: CASSLGLAGGLDEQYF. The V gene is TRBV7-2, the J gene TRBJ2-4, with 12 bases that match TRBD2. The end of the DNA fits TRBJ2-7 better, so the J call may be wrong. The CDR3 length is 16 residues. The germline gives CDR1 SGHTA, CDR2 FQGNSA.

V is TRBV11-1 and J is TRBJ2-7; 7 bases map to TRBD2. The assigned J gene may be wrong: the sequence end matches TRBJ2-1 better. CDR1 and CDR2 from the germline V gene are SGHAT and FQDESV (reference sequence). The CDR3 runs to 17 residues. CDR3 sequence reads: CASSLAYDSGSYNEQFF. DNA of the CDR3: TGTGCCAGCAGCTTAGCCTACGATAGCGGGTCCTACAATGAGCAGTTCTTC.

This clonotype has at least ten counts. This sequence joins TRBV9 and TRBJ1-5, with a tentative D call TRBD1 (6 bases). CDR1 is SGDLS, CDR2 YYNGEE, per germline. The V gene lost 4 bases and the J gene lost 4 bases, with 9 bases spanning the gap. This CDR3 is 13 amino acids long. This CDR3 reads CASSLTGNQPQHF. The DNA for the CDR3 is TGTGCCAGCAGCCTTACAGGGAATCAGCCCCAGCATTTT.

The DNA for the CDR3 is TGTGCCAGCAGTTCGGGACAGGACGAGCAGTACTTC. Translation: CASSSGQDEQYF. The J gene is TRBJ2-7, the V gene TRBV2; TRBD1 aligns across 8 bases. The CDR3 consists of 12 residues. CDR1 and CDR2 from the germline V gene are SNHLY and FYNNEI. V trimming: 5 bases; J trimming: 5 bases; junction bases outside the gene matches: 2.

The CDR3 protein is CASSDEGGIRYTF. The CDR3 DNA reads TGTGCCAGCAGTGACGAGGGGGGGATCCGCTACACCTTC. The chain links TRBV6-4 to TRBJ1-2, with D perhaps matching TRBD1 (6 bases). The V end lost 2 bases, the J end lost 9 bases, and 13 bases lay between the germline ends. In germline, CDR1 is MRHNA, CDR2 SNTAGT. This CDR3 spans 13 amino acids.

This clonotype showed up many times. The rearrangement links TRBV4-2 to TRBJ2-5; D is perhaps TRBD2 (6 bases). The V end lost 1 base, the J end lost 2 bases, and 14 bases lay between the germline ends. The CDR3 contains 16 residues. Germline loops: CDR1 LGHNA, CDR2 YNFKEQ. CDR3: CASSQAWGVAQETQYF. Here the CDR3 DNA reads TGTGCCAGCAGCCAAGCTTGGGGGGTCGCACAAGAGACCCAGTACTTC.

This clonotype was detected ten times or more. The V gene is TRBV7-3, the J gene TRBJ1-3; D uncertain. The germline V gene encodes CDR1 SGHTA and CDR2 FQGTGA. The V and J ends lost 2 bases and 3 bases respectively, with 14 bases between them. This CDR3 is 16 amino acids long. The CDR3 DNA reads TGTGCCAGCAGCTTAGGAGGACCAACCCTTGGAAACACCATATATTTT. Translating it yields CASSLGGPTLGNTIYF.

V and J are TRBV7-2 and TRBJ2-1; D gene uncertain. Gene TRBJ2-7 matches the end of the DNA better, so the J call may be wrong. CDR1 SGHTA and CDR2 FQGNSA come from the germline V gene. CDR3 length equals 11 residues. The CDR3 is CASSPGNEQYF. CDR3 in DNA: TGTGCCAGCAGCCCCGGCAACGAGCAGTACTTC.

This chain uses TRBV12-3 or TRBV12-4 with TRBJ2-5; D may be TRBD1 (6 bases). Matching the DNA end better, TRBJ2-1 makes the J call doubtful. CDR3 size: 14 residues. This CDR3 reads CASSLPQGNNEQFF. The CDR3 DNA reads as TGTGCCAGCAGTTTACCCCAGGGGAACAATGAGCAGTTCTTC.

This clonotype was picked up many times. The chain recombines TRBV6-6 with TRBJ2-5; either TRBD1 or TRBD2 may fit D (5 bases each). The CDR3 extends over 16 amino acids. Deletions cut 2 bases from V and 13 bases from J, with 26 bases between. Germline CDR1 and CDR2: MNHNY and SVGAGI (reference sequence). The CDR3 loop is CASSYAGFANTGELYF. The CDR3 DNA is TGTGCCAGCAGTTACGCAGGGTTCGCGAACACCGGGGAGCTGTACTTC.

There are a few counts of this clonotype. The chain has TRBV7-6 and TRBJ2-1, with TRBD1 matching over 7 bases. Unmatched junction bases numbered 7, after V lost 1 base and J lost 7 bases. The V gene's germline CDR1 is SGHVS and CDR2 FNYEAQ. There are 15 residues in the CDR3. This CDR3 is CASSLGTTGWNEQFF. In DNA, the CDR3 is TGTGCCAGCAGCTTAGGGACGACAGGGTGGAATGAGCAGTTCTTC.

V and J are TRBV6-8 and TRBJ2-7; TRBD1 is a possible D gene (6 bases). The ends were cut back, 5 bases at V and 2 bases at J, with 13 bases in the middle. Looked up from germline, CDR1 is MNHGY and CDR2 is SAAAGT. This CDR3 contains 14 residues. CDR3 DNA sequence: TGTGCCAGCAGTCAACCGGGACATCCCTACGAGCAGTACTTC. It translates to CASSQPGHPYEQYF.

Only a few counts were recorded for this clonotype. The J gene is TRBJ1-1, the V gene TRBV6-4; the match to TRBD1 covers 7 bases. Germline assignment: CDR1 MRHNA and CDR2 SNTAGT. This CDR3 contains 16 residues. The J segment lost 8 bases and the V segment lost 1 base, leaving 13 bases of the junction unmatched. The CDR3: CASSDLDRPQAAEAFF. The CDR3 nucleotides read TGTGCCAGCAGTGACTTGGACAGGCCTCAAGCGGCAGAAGCTTTCTTT.

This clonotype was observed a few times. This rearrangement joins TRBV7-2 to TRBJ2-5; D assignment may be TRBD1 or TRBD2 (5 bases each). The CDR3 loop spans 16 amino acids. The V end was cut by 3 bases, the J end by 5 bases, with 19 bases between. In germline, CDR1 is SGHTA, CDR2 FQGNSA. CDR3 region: CASSFPTPPGRETQYF. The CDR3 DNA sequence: TGTGCCAGCAGCTTCCCTACCCCCCCGGGACGGGAGACCCAGTACTTC.

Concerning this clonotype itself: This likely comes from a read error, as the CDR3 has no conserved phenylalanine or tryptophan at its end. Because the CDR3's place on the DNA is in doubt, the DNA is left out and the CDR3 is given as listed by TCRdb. The CDR3 reads CASDMGPRKYFGA. The genes are TRBV6-1 and TRBJ2-6; whether TRBD1, the table's D call, matches the DNA was not checked. The CDR3 length is 13 residues, termini included. Germline V gives CDR1 MNHNS, CDR2 SASEGT.

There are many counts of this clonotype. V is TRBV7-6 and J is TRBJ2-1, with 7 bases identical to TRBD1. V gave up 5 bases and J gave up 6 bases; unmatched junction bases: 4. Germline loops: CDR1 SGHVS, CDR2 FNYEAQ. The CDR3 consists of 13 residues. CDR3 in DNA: TGTGCCAGCAGCCAGGGGGACCTCAATGAGCAGTTCTTC. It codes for CASSQGDLNEQFF.

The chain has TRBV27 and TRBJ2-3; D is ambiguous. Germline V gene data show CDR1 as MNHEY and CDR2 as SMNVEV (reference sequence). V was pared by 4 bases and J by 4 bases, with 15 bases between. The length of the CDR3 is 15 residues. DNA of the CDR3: TGTGCCAGCAGTTCCCGACCGACTGGCGCAGATACGCAGTATTTT. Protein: CASSSRPTGADTQYF.

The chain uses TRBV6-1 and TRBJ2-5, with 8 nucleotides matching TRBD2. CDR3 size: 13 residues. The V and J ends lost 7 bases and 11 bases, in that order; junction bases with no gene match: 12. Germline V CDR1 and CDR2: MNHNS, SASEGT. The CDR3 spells CASTGGAYNEQYF. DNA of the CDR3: TGTGCCAGCACGGGGGGGGCCTACAATGAGCAGTACTTC.

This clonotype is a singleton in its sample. CDR3 nucleotide sequence: TGTGCCAGCAGCTTAGGACGCGGGAGGAGCACAGATACGCAGTATTTT. Translated, it gives CASSLGRGRSTDTQYF. The V gene is TRBV7-6, the J gene TRBJ2-3; 8 bases fit TRBD2. CDR3 length: 16 amino acids. Trimming at V came to 1 base and at J to 0 bases, leaving 3 bases not matched to a gene. Germline lookup yields CDR1 SGHVS and CDR2 FNYEAQ.

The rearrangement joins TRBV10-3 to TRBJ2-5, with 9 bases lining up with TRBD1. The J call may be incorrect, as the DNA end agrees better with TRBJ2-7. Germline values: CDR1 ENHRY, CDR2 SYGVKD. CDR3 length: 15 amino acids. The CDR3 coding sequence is TGTGCCATCAGTGGCGGACAGGGGATTAACCACGAGCAGTACTTC. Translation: CAISGGQGINHEQYF.

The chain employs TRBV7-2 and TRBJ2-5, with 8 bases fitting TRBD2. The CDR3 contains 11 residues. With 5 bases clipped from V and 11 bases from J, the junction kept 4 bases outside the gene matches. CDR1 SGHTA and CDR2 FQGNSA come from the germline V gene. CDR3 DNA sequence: TGTGCCAGCAGCCGGGGGGGAGAGCAGTACTTC. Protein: CASSRGGEQYF.

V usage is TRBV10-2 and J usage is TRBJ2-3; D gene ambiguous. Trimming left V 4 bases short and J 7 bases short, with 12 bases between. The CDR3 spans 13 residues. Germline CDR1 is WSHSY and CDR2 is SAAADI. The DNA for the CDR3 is TGCGCCAGCAGTGCCAGCCTTGGAAATACGCAGTATTTT. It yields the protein CASSASLGNTQYF.

The CDR3 DNA reads TGTGCCAGCAGTCTCGAGCTAGCGGGAGGACTCTACGAGCAGTACTTC. Its translation is CASSLELAGGLYEQYF. The rearrangement uses TRBV6-6 and TRBJ2-5; TRBD2 agrees at 11 bases. The DNA end is more similar to TRBJ2-7, so the J call may be wrong. Germline loops: CDR1 MNHNY, CDR2 SVGAGI (reference sequence). The CDR3 totals 16 residues.

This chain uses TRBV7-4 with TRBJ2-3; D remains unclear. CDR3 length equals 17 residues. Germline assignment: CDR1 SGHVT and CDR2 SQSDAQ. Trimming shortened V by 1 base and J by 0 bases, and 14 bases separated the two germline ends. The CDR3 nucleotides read TGTGCCAGCAGCTTAGTACAGACGTCATGGAGCACAGATACGCAGTATTTT. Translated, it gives CASSLVQTSWSTDTQYF. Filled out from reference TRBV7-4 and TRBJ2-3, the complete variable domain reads GAGVSQSPRYKVAKRGRDVALRCDSISGHVTLYWYRQTLGQGSEVLTYSQSDAQRDKSGRPSGRFSAERPERSVSTLKIQRTEQGDSAVYLCASSLVQTSWSTDTQYFGPGTRLTVL.

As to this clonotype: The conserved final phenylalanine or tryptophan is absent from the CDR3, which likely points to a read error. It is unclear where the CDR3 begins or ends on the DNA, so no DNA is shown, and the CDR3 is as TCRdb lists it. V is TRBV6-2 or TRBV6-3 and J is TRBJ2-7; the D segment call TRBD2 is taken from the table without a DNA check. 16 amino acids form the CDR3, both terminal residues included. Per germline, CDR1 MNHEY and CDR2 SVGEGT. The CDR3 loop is CASRVEGSYNEQFFGS.

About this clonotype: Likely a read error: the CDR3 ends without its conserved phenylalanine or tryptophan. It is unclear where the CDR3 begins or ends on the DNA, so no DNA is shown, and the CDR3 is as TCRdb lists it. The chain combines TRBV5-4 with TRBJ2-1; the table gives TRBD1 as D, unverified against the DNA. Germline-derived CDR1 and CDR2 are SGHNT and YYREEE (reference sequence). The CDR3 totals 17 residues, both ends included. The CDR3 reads CASSSRGASLYEQYFGS.